The 13 T cell receptor beta chains given below trace back to one sample, sequenced in a study of naive and memory T cell subsets. Broader study findings: Possibly reflecting memory cells re-expressing CD45RA, a few larger clonotypes occurred in naive repertoires, especially CD8.

No cognate antigen is known for these TCRs. Two oligonucleotides, mixed equimolar, formed the beta constant-region primer covering TRBC1 and TRBC2. The ligated cDNA underwent four PCR rounds using SP2 and nested alpha and beta constant-region primers. From the UMI-ligation and nested PCR reads, TCRdb called clonotypes with MiXCR, one entry per CDR3 protein. The top ten hold 0.1% to 0.11% of the sample, which has 120,000 to 150,000 distinct CDR3 sequences, roughly 23% seen once. Sample: naive CD4+ T cells from blood. These TCRs come from a human donor in good health.

The chain uses TRBV14 and TRBJ2-6, with 8 bases aligning to TRBD1. Per the germline V gene, CDR1 is SGHDN and CDR2 is FVKESK. The V and J ends lost 4 bases and 3 bases, in that order; junction bases with no gene match: 14. The CDR3 spans 19 residues. In DNA form, the CDR3 reads TGTGCCAGCAGCCCCGGAAGACAGGGGCATGGCTTTGGGGCCAACGTCCTGACTTTC. As protein: CASSPGRQGHGFGANVLTF.

This clonotype was seen a few times. The rearrangement links TRBV12-3 or TRBV12-4 to TRBJ2-7; 10 bases line up with TRBD1. V was clipped by 1 base and J by 3 bases; unmatched bases: 0. The CDR3 has 14 amino acids. CDR3 sequence: CASSLGTGGYEQYF. The CDR3, as DNA: TGTGCCAGCAGTTTAGGGACAGGGGGCTACGAGCAGTACTTC.

The sample holds a few counts of this clonotype. J is TRBJ1-2 and V is TRBV5-1, with 10 positions matching TRBD1. V was clipped by 4 bases and J by 4 bases; unmatched bases: 4. The CDR3 runs 14 residues. Germline lookup yields CDR1 SGHRS and CDR2 YFSETQ. The chain's CDR3 is CASSPRTGGYGYTF. CDR3 bases: TGCGCCAGCAGCCCCCGGACAGGGGGCTATGGCTACACCTTC.

The gene calls are TRBV15 and TRBJ2-7, with D perhaps being TRBD1 or TRBD2 (6 bases each). The V gene lost 1 base and the J gene lost 2 bases, with 15 bases spanning the gap. Looked up from germline, CDR1 is LNHNV and CDR2 is YYDKDF (reference sequence). The CDR3 covers 16 residues. The DNA for the CDR3 is TGTGCCACCAGCAGAGGGCACGGAGGGGGTACCTACGAGCAGTACTTC. It encodes CATSRGHGGGTYEQYF.

V is TRBV12-3 or TRBV12-4 and J is TRBJ1-4; no firm D call. Trimming cost V 5 bases and J 7 bases, with 8 bases left between them. CDR3 length: 12 residues. CDR3 bases: TGTGCCAGCAGTCTACGGGTTGAAAAACTGTTTTTT. This codes for CASSLRVEKLFF.

This chain links TRBV28 with TRBJ2-4, with a tentative D call TRBD1 (7 bases). Trimming shortened V by 7 bases and J by 4 bases, and 14 bases separated the two germline ends. This CDR3 has 14 residues. The germline gives CDR1 MDHEN, CDR2 SYDVKM. The CDR3 DNA follows: TGTGCCAGCATCCGGAGGGACAGTAAAAACATTCAGTACTTC. It is translated as CASIRRDSKNIQYF. Looking up the rest from reference TRBV28 and TRBJ2-4 gives the full variable domain: DVKVTQSSRYLVKRTGEKVFLECVQDMDHENMFWYRQDPGLGLRLIYFSYDVKMKEKGDIPEGYSVSREKKERFSLILESASTNQTSMYLCASIRRDSKNIQYFGAGTRLSVL.

The CDR3 sequence is CASSLAGKQYNEQFF. CDR3 bases: TGTGCCAGCAGCTTGGCCGGCAAGCAGTACAATGAGCAGTTCTTC. The chain links TRBV5-6 to TRBJ2-1; D is unresolved. Trimming took 0 bases from V and 4 from J, leaving 11 bases between them. The germline CDR1 and CDR2 sequences are SGHDT and YYEEEE. The CDR3 is 15 residues long.

This clonotype has a count of ten or more. V usage is TRBV29-1 and J usage is TRBJ2-7, with TRBD2 identical over 12 bases. The germline V gene has CDR1 SQVTM and CDR2 ANQGSEA. Trimming removed 6 bases from V and 6 bases from J; junction bases left unmatched: 9. The CDR3 is 14 residues long. The CDR3 DNA sequence: TGCAGCGTCCAGGGACTAGCGGGCCCGAGCGAGCAGTACTTC. It yields the protein CSVQGLAGPSEQYF.

This clonotype has a single count. V usage is TRBV19 and J usage is TRBJ1-1; no clear D gene. Looked up from germline, CDR1 is LNHDA and CDR2 is SQIVND (reference sequence). Trimming removed 1 base from V and 5 bases from J, with 11 bases in between. The CDR3 consists of 14 residues. CDR3 protein: CASSIAVSRTEAFF. The CDR3 coding sequence is TGTGCCAGTAGTATAGCGGTGAGCCGAACTGAAGCTTTCTTT.

This sequence joins TRBV20-1 and TRBJ2-3, with D tentatively TRBD2 (6 bases). Germline V gene data show CDR1 as DFQATT and CDR2 as SNEGSKA (reference sequence). V lost 0 bases and J lost 2, with 21 bases in between. The CDR3 runs to 18 residues. The CDR3 DNA reads as TGCAGTGCTAGAGATCGAGGGCCCAGGCTAGCGAACACAGATACGCAGTATTTT. This gives the protein CSARDRGPRLANTDTQYF.

This clonotype was observed at least ten times. The V and J genes are TRBV28 and TRBJ2-7, with TRBD2 matching 10 bases. Germline V gives CDR1 MDHEN, CDR2 SYDVKM. The CDR3 length is 16 residues. V shed 1 base and J 0 bases; nucleotides not matched to a gene: 3. CDR3 nucleotide sequence: TGTGCCAGCAGTTTATCGGCTAGCGGGAGCTCCTACGAGCAGTACTTC. Encoded protein: CASSLSASGSSYEQYF.

This clonotype came up a few times. J is TRBJ2-2 and V is TRBV11-2; D is unclear. V shed 5 bases and J shed 6 bases, with 19 bases lying between them. The CDR3 length is 16 residues. The germline V gene has CDR1 SGHAT and CDR2 FQNNGV. CDR3 protein: CASSPVQVPSAGELFF. For the CDR3, the DNA is TGTGCCAGCAGCCCAGTTCAGGTACCGTCGGCCGGGGAGCTGTTTTTT.

V usage is TRBV4-3 and J usage is TRBJ2-1; D unresolved. V was clipped by 0 bases and J by 9 bases, with 6 bases between them. Germline values: CDR1 LGHNA, CDR2 YSLEER. The CDR3 extends over 12 amino acids. The CDR3 DNA reads TGCGCCAGCAGCCAAGATAACGCTGAGCAGTTCTTC. It specifies CASSQDNAEQFF.